These T cell receptor beta chains were read from a single sample in a study of cytomegalovirus exposure and HLA in healthy donors. Data came from immunoSEQ multiplex PCR; TCRdb stores just in-frame clones and leaves some out. The sample lists 30,000 to 40,000 clones; approximately 90% were seen once. Sequenced input: PBMCs. These receptors were obtained from a woman between 35 and 50 years old in good health and CMV-seropositive. Each CDR3 is given with its conserved first and last residue. Each record gives: J gene, V gene, clone size, D gene, CDR3 DNA, CDR3 protein. The D gene is left open where the match is weak. For some rows the clone size is stated as once, few or many, or as a class when expanded; others skip it.

TRBJ1-6 | TRBV11-3 | - | - | TGTGCCAGCAGCTTAGATTCATATTCACCCCTCCACTTT | CASSLDSYSPLHF
TRBJ2-7 | TRBV18 | - | - | TGTGCCAGCTCACCACGCTGGGAACAGGTGAAAGGCGAGCAGTACTTC | CASSPRWEQVKGEQYF
TRBJ2-3 | TRBV6-5 | - | - | TGTGCCAGCAGTTCATTTAGTCGAACAGATACGCAGTATTTT | CASSSFSRTDTQYF
TRBJ2-2 | TRBV2 | - | - | TGTGCCAGCATCGGGGGAGCGAACACCGGGGAGCTGTTTTTT | CASIGGANTGELFF
TRBJ1-6 | TRBV5-8 | once | TRBD1 | TGTGCCAGCAGCATCAGGGGGCGCCCGGATTCACCCCTCCACTTT | CASSIRGRPDSPLHF
TRBJ2-2 | TRBV7-3 | - | - | TGTGCCAGCAGCTCCGTTGGAGGGGGGACAGCGAACACCGGGGAGCTGTTTTTT | CASSSVGGGTANTGELFF
TRBJ2-1 | TRBV5-5 | - | TRBD2 | TGTGCCAGCAGCTCCTTTTATTCTAGCGGGGAGGATGAGCAGTTCTTC | CASSSFYSSGEDEQFF
TRBJ1-1 | TRBV27 | - | TRBD1 | TGTGCCAGCAGCCGGGACAGGGGGAAAAGGGGCACTGAAGCTTTCTTT | CASSRDRGKRGTEAFF
TRBJ1-2 | TRBV6-4 | - | TRBD1 | TGTGCCAGCAGTACCGGGACAGGGTGGGGCTACACCTTC | CASSTGTGWGYTF
TRBJ1-2 | TRBV28 | - | TRBD1 | TGTGCCAGCAGGACCCGGGACAGGGAAAGAAGTGGCTACACCTTC | CASRTRDRERSGYTF
TRBJ2-5 | TRBV18 | - | - | TGTGCCAGCCTGGTTGGCATTCCCCAAGAGACCCAGTACTTC | CASLVGIPQETQYF
TRBJ1-2 | TRBV30 | - | TRBD1 | TGTGCCTGGAGTGTAGGGGACAGGGAAGTAGGCTACACCTTC | CAWSVGDREVGYTF
TRBJ2-5 | TRBV19 | - | TRBD1 | TGTGCCAGTAGTATCGGGACAGGGGTTAGAGAGACCCAGTACTTC | CASSIGTGVRETQYF
TRBJ2-5 | TRBV5-1 | - | TRBD1 | TGCGCCAGCAGCCGAGGACAGGGGGCAGAGACCCAGTACTTC | CASSRGQGAETQYF
TRBJ1-1 | TRBV6-5 | - | TRBD1 | TGTGCCAGCAGTAAGGGACAGATGAACACTGAAGCTTTCTTT | CASSKGQMNTEAFF
TRBJ2-7 | TRBV28 | - | - | TGTGCCAGCAGTTTGCCGGGTGGCTCCTACGAGCAGTACTTC | CASSLPGGSYEQYF
TRBJ1-3 | TRBV7-2 | - | - | TGTGCCAGCGGTGGAGGGGCGTTCTCTGGAAACACCATATATTTT | CASGGGAFSGNTIYF
TRBJ1-2 | TRBV7-9 | - | TRBD1 | TGTGCCAGCAGCCCGGACAGGAGTGGCTACACCTTC | CASSPDRSGYTF
TRBJ1-6 | TRBV5-5 | - | - | TGTGCCAGCAACGTTGGGTCCAGGGTTAATAATTCACCCCTCCACTTT | CASNVGSRVNNSPLHF
TRBJ1-3 | TRBV6-5 | - | - | TGTGCCAGCAGCCAAACAGTGATAGCTGGAAACACCATATATTTT | CASSQTVIAGNTIYF
TRBJ2-4 | TRBV18 | - | TRBD1 | TGTGCCAGCTCACCACCGAACAGGGGGCTATTAAGAGGCATTCAGTACTTC | CASSPPNRGLLRGIQYF
TRBJ2-3 | TRBV7-2 | - | - | TGTGCCAGCAGCTTATGGTCGGGGTCAGATACGCAGTATTTT | CASSLWSGSDTQYF
TRBJ2-5 | TRBV7-9 | - | - | TGTGCCAGCAGCTTAGGGCGTGACTATCAAGAGACCCAGTACTTC | CASSLGRDYQETQYF
TRBJ2-3 | TRBV11-2 | - | TRBD2 | TGTGCCAGCAGCTGGCGACTAGCGGGGGGTTTATCTAGCACAGATACGCAGTATTTT | CASSWRLAGGLSSTDTQYF
TRBJ2-3 | TRBV7-9 | - | TRBD1 | TGTGCCAGCAGCCTCAGACAGGGGTACACAGATACGCAGTATTTT | CASSLRQGYTDTQYF
TRBJ2-5 | TRBV6-5 | - | TRBD2 | TGTGCCAGCAGTTACTCTGGGCGGGGGTCACAAGAGACCCAGTACTTC | CASSYSGRGSQETQYF
TRBJ2-5 | TRBV6-5 | - | - | TGTGCCAGCAGTTATCGAGACCAAGAGACCCAGTACTTC | CASSYRDQETQYF
TRBJ1-2 | TRBV28 | - | - | TGTGCCAGCAGTTTACGGGGGTATGGCTACACCTTC | CASSLRGYGYTF
TRBJ2-7 | TRBV18 | - | TRBD2 | TGTGCCAGCTCAGCGACTAGCGGGGGGCCGTCCGAGCAGTACTTC | CASSATSGGPSEQYF
TRBJ2-6 | TRBV19 | once | - | TGTGCCAACCTAGGACAGAACTCTGGGGCCAACGTCCTGACTTTC | CANLGQNSGANVLTF
TRBJ2-3 | TRBV28 | - | - | TGTGCCAGCAGCCTTCAGGGCCCAGATACGCAGTATTTT | CASSLQGPDTQYF
TRBJ2-2 | TRBV19 | few | - | TGTGCCAGTAGTTACTTGCAAGGGGAGCTGTTTTTT | CASSYLQGELFF
TRBJ2-7 | TRBV28 | - | TRBD1 | TGTGCCAGCAGAGGACAGGGTTTAGGGCAGTACTTC | CASRGQGLGQYF
TRBJ2-5 | TRBV9 | - | TRBD2 | TGTGCCAGCAGCCCCCCAAGGGGAGGGATAGAGACCCAGTACTTC | CASSPPRGGIETQYF
TRBJ1-1 | TRBV10-3 | - | - | TGTGCCATCAGTGAGTCAGGTTTGCGGACAGTGAACACTGAAGCTTTCTTT | CAISESGLRTVNTEAFF
TRBJ1-2 | TRBV5-4 | - | TRBD1 | TGTGCCAGCAGGGGAATGTCGAGACAGGGATCGGCGCATGGCTACACCTTC | CASRGMSRQGSAHGYTF
TRBJ2-5 | TRBV28 | - | - | TGTGCCAGCAGTTTACCTAAGGGGCACGGTGAGACCCAGTACTTC | CASSLPKGHGETQYF
TRBJ2-1 | TRBV4-3 | - | - | TGCGCCAGCAGCCAAGGGAGCAGGGTATCCGACAATGAGCAGTTCTTC | CASSQGSRVSDNEQFF
TRBJ2-7 | TRBV29-1 | - | - | TGCAGCGCCGGAACCAGGTCTTTGAACGAGCAGTACTTC | CSAGTRSLNEQYF
TRBJ2-2 | TRBV5-1 | - | - | TGCGCCAGCAGCTTACTCCCAGGGGCCGGGGAGCTGTTTTTT | CASSLLPGAGELFF
TRBJ2-7 | TRBV2 | - | - | TGTGCCAGCGAAGACCCGAACAGGGCCGAGCAGTACTTC | CASEDPNRAEQYF
TRBJ2-7 | TRBV10-3 | - | TRBD1 | TGTGCCATCAGTGGACTTGGACAGGGCGCCTACGAGCAGTACTTC | CAISGLGQGAYEQYF
TRBJ2-7 | TRBV7-6 | - | TRBD1 | TGTGCCAGCAGCTTAGGACAGGGTGGCGAGCAGTACTTC | CASSLGQGGEQYF
TRBJ1-3 | TRBV28 | - | - | TGTGCCAGCACCTCCCCCGAGCAGGGGATATCTGGAAACACCATATATTTT | CASTSPEQGISGNTIYF
TRBJ2-7 | TRBV12-2 | once | - | TGTGCAAGTCGCTTAGGGCTTCCCGACAGGGAAAGCTCCTACGAGCAGTACTTC | CASRLGLPDRESSYEQYF
TRBJ2-3 | TRBV6-1 | - | - | TGTGCCAGCAGCCAGACAGGCGCCACAGATACGCAGTATTTT | CASSQTGATDTQYF
TRBJ2-5 | TRBV7-6 | - | TRBD2 | TGTGCCAGCAGCTCGGGACTAGCTGAGACCCAGTACTTC | CASSSGLAETQYF
TRBJ2-6 | TRBV30 | - | - | TGTGCCTGGAGTGAGCAGGGTTTCCCAATTTTAAGGGCCAACGTCCTGACTTTC | CAWSEQGFPILRANVLTF
TRBJ1-6 | TRBV7-2 | - | - | TGTGCCAGCAGCTCCCGGGGGGGGGACGGCACCTATAATTCACCCCTCCACTTT | CASSSRGGDGTYNSPLHF
TRBJ2-5 | TRBV28 | - | TRBD2 | TGTGCCAGTGCGCCCCGGGGGGGTTGGGAGACCCAGTACTTC | CASAPRGGWETQYF
TRBJ1-2 | TRBV9 | - | TRBD1 | TGTGCCAGCACCGGGACAGTCTATGGCTACACCTTC | CASTGTVYGYTF
TRBJ2-5 | TRBV7-3 | - | - | TGTGCCAGCAGCCGACAGTACCAAGAGACCCAGTACTTC | CASSRQYQETQYF
TRBJ2-7 | TRBV9 | - | - | TGTGCCAGCAGCCCACACATCTCCTACGAGCAGTACTTC | CASSPHISYEQYF